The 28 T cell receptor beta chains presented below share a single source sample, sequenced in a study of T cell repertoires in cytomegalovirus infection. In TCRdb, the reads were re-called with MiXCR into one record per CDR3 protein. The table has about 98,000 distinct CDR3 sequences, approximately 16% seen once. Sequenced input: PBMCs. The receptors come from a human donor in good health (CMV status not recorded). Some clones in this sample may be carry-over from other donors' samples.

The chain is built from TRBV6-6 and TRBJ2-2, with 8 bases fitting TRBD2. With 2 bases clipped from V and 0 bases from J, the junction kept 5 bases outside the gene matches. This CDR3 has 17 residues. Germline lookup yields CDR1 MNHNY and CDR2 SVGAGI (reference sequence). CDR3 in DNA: TGTGCCAGCAGTTACAAAGCGGGGGCCGCGAACACCGGGGAGCTGTTTTTT. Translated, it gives CASSYKAGAANTGELFF.

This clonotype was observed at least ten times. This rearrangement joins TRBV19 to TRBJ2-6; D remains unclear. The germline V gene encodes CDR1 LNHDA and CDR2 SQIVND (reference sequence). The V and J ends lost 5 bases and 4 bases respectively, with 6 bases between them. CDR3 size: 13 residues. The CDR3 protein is CASSASGANVLTF. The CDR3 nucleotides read TGTGCCAGTAGTGCGTCAGGGGCCAACGTCCTGACTTTC.

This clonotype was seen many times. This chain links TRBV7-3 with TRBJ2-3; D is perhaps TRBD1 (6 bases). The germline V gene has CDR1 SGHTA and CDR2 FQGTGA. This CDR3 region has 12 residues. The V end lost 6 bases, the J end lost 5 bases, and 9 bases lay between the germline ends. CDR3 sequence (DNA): TGTGCCAGCAGTCCGACAGGAGATACGCAGTATTTT. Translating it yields CASSPTGDTQYF.

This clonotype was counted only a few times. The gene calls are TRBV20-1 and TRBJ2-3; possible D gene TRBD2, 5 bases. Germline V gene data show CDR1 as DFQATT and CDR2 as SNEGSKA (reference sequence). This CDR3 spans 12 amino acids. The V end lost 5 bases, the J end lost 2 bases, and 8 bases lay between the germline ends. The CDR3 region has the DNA TGCAGTGCTTCCCGGGACACAGATACGCAGTATTTT. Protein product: CSASRDTDTQYF.

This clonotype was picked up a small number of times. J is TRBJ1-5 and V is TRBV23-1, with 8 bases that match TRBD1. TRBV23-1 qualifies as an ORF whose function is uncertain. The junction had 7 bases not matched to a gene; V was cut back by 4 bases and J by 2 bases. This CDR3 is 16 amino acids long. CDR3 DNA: TGCGCCAGCAGTCCGCCCGGGACAGGAGGCAATCAGCCCCAGCATTTT. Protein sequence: CASSPPGTGGNQPQHF.

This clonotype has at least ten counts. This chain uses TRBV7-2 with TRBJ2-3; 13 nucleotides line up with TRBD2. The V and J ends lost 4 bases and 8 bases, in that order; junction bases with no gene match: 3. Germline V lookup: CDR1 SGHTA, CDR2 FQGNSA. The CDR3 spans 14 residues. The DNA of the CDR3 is TGTGCCAGCAGCTCAACTAGCGGGGGGGCTACGCAGTATTTT. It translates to CASSSTSGGATQYF.

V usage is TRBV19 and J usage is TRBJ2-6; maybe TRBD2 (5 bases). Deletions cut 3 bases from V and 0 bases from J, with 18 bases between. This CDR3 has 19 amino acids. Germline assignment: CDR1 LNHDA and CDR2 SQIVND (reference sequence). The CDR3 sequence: CASSIGGYRADSGANVLTF. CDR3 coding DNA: TGTGCCAGTAGTATTGGAGGATACCGGGCAGACTCTGGGGCCAACGTCCTGACTTTC.

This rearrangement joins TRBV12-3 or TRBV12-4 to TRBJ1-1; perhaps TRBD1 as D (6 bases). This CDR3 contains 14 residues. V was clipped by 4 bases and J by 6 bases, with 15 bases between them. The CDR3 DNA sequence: TGTGCCAGCAGTTCCACAGGGTCAGTTTCTGAAGCTTTCTTT. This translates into CASSSTGSVSEAFF.

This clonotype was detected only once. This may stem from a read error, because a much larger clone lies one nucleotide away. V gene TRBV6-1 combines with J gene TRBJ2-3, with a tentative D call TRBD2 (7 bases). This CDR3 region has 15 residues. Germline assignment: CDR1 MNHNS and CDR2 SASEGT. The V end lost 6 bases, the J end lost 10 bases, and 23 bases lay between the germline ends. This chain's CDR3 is CASSLSGSRGDSQYF. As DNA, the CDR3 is TGTGCCAGCAGCCTTAGCGGGTCAAGGGGGGATTCGCAGTATTTT.

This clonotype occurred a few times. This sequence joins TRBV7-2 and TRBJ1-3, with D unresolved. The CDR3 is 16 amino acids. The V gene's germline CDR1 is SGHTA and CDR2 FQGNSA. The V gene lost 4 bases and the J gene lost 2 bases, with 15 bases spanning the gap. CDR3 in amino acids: CASSSTLARAGNTIYF. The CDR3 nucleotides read TGTGCCAGCAGCTCCACCTTGGCACGGGCTGGAAACACCATATATTTT.

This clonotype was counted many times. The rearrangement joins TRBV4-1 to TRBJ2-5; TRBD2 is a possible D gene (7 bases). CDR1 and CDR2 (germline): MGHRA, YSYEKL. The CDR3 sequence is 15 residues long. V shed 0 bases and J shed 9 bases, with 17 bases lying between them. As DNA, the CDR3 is TGCGCCAGCAGCCAAGAATCGGGGGGCGGAGATGCCCAGTACTTC. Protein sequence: CASSQESGGGDAQYF.

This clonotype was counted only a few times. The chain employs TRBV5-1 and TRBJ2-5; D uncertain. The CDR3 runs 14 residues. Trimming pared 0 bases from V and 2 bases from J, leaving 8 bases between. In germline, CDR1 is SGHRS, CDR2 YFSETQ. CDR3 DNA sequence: TGCGCCAGCAGCTTGGAGAAGGTTCAAGAGACCCAGTACTTC. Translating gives CASSLEKVQETQYF. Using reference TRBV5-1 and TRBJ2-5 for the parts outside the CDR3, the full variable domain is KAGVTQTPRYLIKTRGQQVTLSCSPISGHRSVSWYQQTPGQGLQFLFEYFSETQRNKGNFPGRFSGRQFSNSRSEMNVSTLELGDSALYLCASSLEKVQETQYFGPGTRLLVL.

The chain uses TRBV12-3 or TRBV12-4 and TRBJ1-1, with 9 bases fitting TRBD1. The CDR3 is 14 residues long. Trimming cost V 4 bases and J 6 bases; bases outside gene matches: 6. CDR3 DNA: TGTGCCAGCAGTTCCCCGGGACAGGGCCCTGAAGCTTTCTTT. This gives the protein CASSSPGQGPEAFF.

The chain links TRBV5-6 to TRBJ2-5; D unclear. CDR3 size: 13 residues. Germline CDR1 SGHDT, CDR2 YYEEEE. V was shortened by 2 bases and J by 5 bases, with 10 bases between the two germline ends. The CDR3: CASSFRVGETQYF. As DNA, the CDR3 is TGTGCCAGCAGCTTTAGGGTAGGGGAGACCCAGTACTTC.

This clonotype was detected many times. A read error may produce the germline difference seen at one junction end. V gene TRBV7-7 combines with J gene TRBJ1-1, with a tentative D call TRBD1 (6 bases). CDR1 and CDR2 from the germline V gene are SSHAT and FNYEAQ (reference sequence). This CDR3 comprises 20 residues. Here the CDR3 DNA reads TGTGCTAGCAGCTTAGGGAATGGGGGCGGGACATTTTGGGCGAACACTGAAGCTTTCTTT. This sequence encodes CASSLGNGGGTFWANTEAFF.

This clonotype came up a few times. The CDR3 DNA is TGTGCCAGCAGCATTCAGGGGAGAGAGACCCAGTACTTC. It yields the protein CASSIQGRETQYF. The rearrangement links TRBV5-4 to TRBJ2-5; a weak D match, TRBD1 (6 bases). Germline loops: CDR1 SGHNT, CDR2 YYREEE (reference sequence). The CDR3 has 13 amino acids. The V end was cut by 4 bases, the J end by 4 bases, with 11 bases between.

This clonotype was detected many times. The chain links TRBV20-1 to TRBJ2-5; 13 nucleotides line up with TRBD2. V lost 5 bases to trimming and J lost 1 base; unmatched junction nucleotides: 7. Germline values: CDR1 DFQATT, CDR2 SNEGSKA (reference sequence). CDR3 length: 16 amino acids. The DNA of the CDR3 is TGCAGTGCTCCCGGGACTAGCGGGACAGTCCAAGAGACCCAGTACTTC. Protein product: CSAPGTSGTVQETQYF.

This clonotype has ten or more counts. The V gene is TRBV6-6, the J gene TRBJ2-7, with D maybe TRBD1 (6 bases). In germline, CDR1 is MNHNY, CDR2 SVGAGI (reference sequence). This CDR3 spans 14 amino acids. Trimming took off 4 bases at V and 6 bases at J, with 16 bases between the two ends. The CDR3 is CASSFPQGSSEQYF. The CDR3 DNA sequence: TGTGCCAGCAGTTTTCCACAGGGATCTAGCGAGCAGTACTTC.

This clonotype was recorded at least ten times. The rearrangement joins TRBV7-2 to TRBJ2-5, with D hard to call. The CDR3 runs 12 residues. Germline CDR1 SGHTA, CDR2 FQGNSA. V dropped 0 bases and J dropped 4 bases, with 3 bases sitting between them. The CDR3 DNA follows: TGTGCCAGCAGCTTAGCCATAGAGACCCAGTACTTC. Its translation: CASSLAIETQYF.

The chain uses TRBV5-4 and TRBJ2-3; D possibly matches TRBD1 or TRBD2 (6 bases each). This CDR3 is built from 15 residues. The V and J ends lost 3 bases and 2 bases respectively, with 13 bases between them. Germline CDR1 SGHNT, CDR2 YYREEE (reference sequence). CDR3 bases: TGTGCCAGCAGCTCTAATCGGGGGCCCACAGATACGCAGTATTTT. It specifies CASSSNRGPTDTQYF.

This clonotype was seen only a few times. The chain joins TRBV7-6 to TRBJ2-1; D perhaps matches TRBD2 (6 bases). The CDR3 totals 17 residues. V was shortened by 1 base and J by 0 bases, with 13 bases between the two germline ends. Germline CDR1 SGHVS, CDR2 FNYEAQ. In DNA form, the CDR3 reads TGTGCCAGCAGCTTAGGCCTAGCGCAGAGCTCCTACAATGAGCAGTTCTTC. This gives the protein CASSLGLAQSSYNEQFF. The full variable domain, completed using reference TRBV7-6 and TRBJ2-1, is GAGVSQSPRYKVTKRGQDVALRCDPISGHVSLYWYRQALGQGPEFLTYFNYEAQQDKSGLPNDRFSAERPEGSISTLTIQRTEQRDSAMYRCASSLGLAQSSYNEQFFGPGTRLTVL.

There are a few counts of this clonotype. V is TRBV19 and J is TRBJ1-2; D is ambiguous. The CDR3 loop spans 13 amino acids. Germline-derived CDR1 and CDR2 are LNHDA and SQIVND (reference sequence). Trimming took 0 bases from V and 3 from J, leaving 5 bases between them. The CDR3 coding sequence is TGTGCCAGTAGTATAGATCGGGACTATGGCTACACCTTC. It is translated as CASSIDRDYGYTF.

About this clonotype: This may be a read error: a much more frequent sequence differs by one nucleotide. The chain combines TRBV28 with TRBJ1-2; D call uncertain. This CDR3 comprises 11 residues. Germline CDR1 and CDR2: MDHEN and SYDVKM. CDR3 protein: CVSNARYGYTF. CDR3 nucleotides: TGTGTCAGCAATGCCCGGTATGGCTACACCTTC.

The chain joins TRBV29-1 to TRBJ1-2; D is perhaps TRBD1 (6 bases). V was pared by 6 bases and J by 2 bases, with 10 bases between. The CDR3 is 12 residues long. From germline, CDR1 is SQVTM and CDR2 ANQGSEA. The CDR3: CSVTTGNYGYTF. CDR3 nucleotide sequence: TGCAGCGTCACGACAGGAAACTATGGCTACACCTTC.

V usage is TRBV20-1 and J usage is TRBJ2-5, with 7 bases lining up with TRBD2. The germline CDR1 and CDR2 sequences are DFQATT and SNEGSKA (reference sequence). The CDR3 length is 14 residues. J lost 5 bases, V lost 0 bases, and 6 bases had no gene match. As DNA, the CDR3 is TGCAGTGCTAGAGACCAGACTAGCTTTGAGACCCAGTACTTC. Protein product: CSARDQTSFETQYF.

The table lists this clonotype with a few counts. Written as DNA, the CDR3 is TGCAGTGCTAGAGACAGGGCAATCTCACCCCTCCACTTT. It is translated as CSARDRAISPLHF. This rearrangement joins TRBV20-1 to TRBJ1-6, with a possible D match to TRBD1 (5 bases). The V gene's germline CDR1 is DFQATT and CDR2 SNEGSKA (reference sequence). V was clipped by 0 bases and J by 10 bases, with 10 bases between them. The length of the CDR3 is 13 residues.

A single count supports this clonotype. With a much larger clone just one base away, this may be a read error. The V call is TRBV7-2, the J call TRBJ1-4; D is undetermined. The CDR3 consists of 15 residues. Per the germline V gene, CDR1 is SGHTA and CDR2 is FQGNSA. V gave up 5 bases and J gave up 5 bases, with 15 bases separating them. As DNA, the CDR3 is TGTGCCAGCAGCCATTGGATAGGAGAAAATGAAAAACTGTTTTTT. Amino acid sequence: CASSHWIGENEKLFF.

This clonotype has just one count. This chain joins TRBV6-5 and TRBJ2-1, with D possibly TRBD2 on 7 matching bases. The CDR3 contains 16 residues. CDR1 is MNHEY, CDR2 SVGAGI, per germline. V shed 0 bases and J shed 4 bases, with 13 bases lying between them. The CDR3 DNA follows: TGTGCCAGCAGTTACTCGAGGGGGGGGTATTACAATGAGCAGTTCTTC. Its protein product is CASSYSRGGYYNEQFF.